The 13 T cell receptor beta chains below were found in one sample sequenced in a study of cytomegalovirus exposure and HLA in healthy donors (dated by TCRdb to about 2017). The library was built by means of the immunoSEQ multiplex PCR assay. For the multiplex PCR, a mixture combining 60 forward primers for TCR Vbeta segments and 13 reverse primers for TCR Jbeta segments was used. The clones in this table, taken by TCRdb from immuneACCESS, are in-frame only. Not every clone is retained; where verified, under half of the shortfall comes from an unresolved V gene, and the cause of the rest is unknown. For this sample there are 130,000 or so clones; around 77% appear just once. The ten largest clones take up 4% to 5% of the sample. Material: PBMCs. These receptors all stem from a male donor in good health and CMV-seropositive.

This chain uses TRBV5-6 with TRBJ2-1; TRBD2 agrees at 9 bases. The CDR3 totals 15 residues. Germline trimming cut 4 bases from V and 7 bases from J; bases unmatched to any gene: 9. Germline-derived CDR1 and CDR2 are SGHDT and YYEEEE. Written as DNA, the CDR3 is TGTGCCAGCAGCCCGATCACTGCGGGAGGGAATGAGCAGTTCTTC. Translated: CASSPITAGGNEQFF.

The chain couples TRBV14 to TRBJ2-1, with 11 bases that match TRBD2. Per germline, CDR1 SGHDN and CDR2 FVKESK. V lost 1 base, J lost 5 bases, and 7 bases stayed unmatched. The length of the CDR3 is 17 residues. The CDR3 protein is CASSQASSGRFHNEQFF. The CDR3 bases are TGTGCCAGCAGCCAAGCCTCTAGCGGGAGGTTCCACAATGAGCAGTTCTTC.

The chain links TRBV7-3 to TRBJ2-2; D not resolved. The CDR3 runs to 14 residues. Trimming shortened V by 4 bases and J by 4 bases, and 10 bases separated the two germline ends. Looked up from germline, CDR1 is SGHTA and CDR2 is FQGTGA. CDR3 in DNA: TGTGCCAGCAGCTCCACCACCAGCACCGGGGAGCTGTTTTTT. It yields the protein CASSSTTSTGELFF.

The chain joins TRBV7-9 to TRBJ1-2; 9 nucleotides match TRBD1. This CDR3 spans 14 amino acids. CDR1 is SEHNR, CDR2 FQNEAQ, per germline (reference sequence). The V segment lost 5 bases and the J segment 9 bases; nucleotides outside the gene matches: 10. Here the CDR3 reads CASSTERGQGSYTF. CDR3 coding DNA: TGTGCCAGCAGCACTGAACGGGGACAGGGAAGCTACACCTTC. The full variable domain, with the rest looked up from reference TRBV7-9 and TRBJ1-2, is DTGVSQNPRHKITKRGQNVTFRCDPISEHNRLYWYRQTLGQGPEFLTYFQNEAQLEKSRLLSDRFSAERPKGSFSTLEIQRTEQGDSAMYLCASSTERGQGSYTFGSGTRLTVV.

The rearrangement uses TRBV27 and TRBJ1-4; the D is unclear. Deletions cut 5 bases from V and 0 bases from J, with 13 bases between. The CDR3 is made up of 16 amino acids. CDR1 and CDR2 (germline): MNHEY, SMNVEV (reference sequence). DNA of the CDR3: TGTGCCAGCAGTCCCGGGATCTTGGCAACTAATGAAAAACTGTTTTTT. Translating it yields CASSPGILATNEKLFF. Together with reference TRBV27 and TRBJ1-4, the CDR3 gives the full variable domain: EAQVTQNPRYLITVTGKKLTVTCSQNMNHEYMSWYRQDPGLGLRQIYYSMNVEVTDKGDVPEGYKVSRKEKRNFPLILESPSPNQTSLYFCASSPGILATNEKLFFGSGTQLSVL.

CDR3 in amino acids: CASSLTGLSEQYF. CDR3 bases: TGTGCCAGCAGTTTAACAGGGTTGAGCGAGCAGTACTTC. V and J are TRBV28 and TRBJ2-7; perhaps TRBD1 as D (6 bases). Germline-derived CDR1 and CDR2 are MDHEN and SYDVKM. Trimming shortened V by 2 bases and J by 6 bases, and 11 bases separated the two germline ends. The CDR3 contains 13 residues.

The CDR3 is CASSFYSGNTIYF. For the CDR3, the DNA is TGTGCCAGCAGTTTCTACTCTGGAAACACCATATATTTT. The V call is TRBV28, the J call TRBJ1-3; D is ambiguous. There are 13 residues in the CDR3. V lost 3 bases and J lost 0, with 3 bases in between. From germline, CDR1 is MDHEN and CDR2 SYDVKM.

This clone was seen a few times. The chain employs TRBV6-1 and TRBJ1-1; 7 bases fit TRBD1. The CDR3 loop spans 17 amino acids. V gave up 4 bases and J gave up 1 base; unmatched junction bases: 12. The germline V gene has CDR1 MNHNS and CDR2 SASEGT. The CDR3: CASSVRLRRDRNTEAFF. CDR3 coding DNA: TGTGCCAGCAGTGTTCGTTTGCGCCGGGACAGGAACACTGAAGCTTTCTTT.

This clone is medium-sized within its sample. This chain connects TRBV19 to TRBJ1-2, with a possible D match to TRBD1 (5 bases). The V end was cut by 4 bases, the J end by 4 bases, with 13 bases between. This CDR3 contains 14 residues. Germline V CDR1 and CDR2: LNHDA, SQIVND (reference sequence). CDR3 loop: CASSRDSTLYGYTF. As DNA, the CDR3 is TGTGCCAGTAGTAGAGACAGTACCCTCTATGGCTACACCTTC.

The chain is built from TRBV29-1 and TRBJ1-1; the D gene is possibly TRBD1 (5 bases). CDR3 size: 13 residues. Trimming pared 6 bases from V and 0 bases from J, leaving 11 bases between. Looked up from germline, CDR1 is SQVTM and CDR2 is ANQGSEA. In DNA form, the CDR3 reads TGCAGCGTAGGAGGGGTCATGAACACTGAAGCTTTCTTT. Translated: CSVGGVMNTEAFF. Combining the CDR3 with reference TRBV29-1 and TRBJ1-1 gives the whole variable domain SAVISQKPSRDICQRGTSLTIQCQVDSQVTMMFWYRQQPGQSLTLIATANQGSEATYESGFVIDKFPISRPNLTFSTLTVSNMSPEDSSIYLCSVGGVMNTEAFFGQGTRLTVV.

This chain uses TRBV6-4 with TRBJ1-5, with no clear D. There are 15 residues in the CDR3. The germline CDR1 and CDR2 sequences are MRHNA and SNTAGT. V was shortened by 3 bases and J by 0 bases, with 9 bases between the two germline ends. In DNA form, the CDR3 reads TGTGCCAGCAGTGATGGAGGGATTAGCAATCAGCCCCAGCATTTT. Protein sequence: CASSDGGISNQPQHF.

The chain couples TRBV9 to TRBJ2-3; 9 nucleotides match TRBD2. V dropped 0 bases and J dropped 3; count of bases not matched to a gene: 2. The CDR3 contains 15 residues. Per the germline V gene, CDR1 is SGDLS and CDR2 is YYNGEE. CDR3 in DNA: TGTGCCAGCAGCGTAGGGACTAGCGCTACAGATACGCAGTATTTT. Translation gives CASSVGTSATDTQYF.

V gene TRBV7-9 combines with J gene TRBJ2-3; 8 nucleotides align to TRBD2. This CDR3 has 16 amino acids. Germline CDR1 and CDR2: SEHNR and FQNEAQ (reference sequence). The J segment lost 6 bases and the V segment lost 4 bases, leaving 12 bases of the junction unmatched. The DNA of the CDR3 is TGTGCCAGCAGCTACGATAGCGGGATCCGGGGTGATACGCAGTATTTT. Protein product: CASSYDSGIRGDTQYF.